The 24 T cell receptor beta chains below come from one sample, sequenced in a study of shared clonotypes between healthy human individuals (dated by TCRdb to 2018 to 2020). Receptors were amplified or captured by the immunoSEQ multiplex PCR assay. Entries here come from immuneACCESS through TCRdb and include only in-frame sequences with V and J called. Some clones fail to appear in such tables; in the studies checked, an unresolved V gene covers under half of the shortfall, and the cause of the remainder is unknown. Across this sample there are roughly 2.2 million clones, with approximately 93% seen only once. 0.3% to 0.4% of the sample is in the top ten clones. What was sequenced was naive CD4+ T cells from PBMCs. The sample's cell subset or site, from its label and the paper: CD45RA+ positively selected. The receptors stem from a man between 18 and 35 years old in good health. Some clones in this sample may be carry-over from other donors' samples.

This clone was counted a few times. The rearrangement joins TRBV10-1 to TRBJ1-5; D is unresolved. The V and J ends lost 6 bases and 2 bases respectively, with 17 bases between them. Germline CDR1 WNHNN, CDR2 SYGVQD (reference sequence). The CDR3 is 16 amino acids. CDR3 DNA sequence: TGCGCCAGCAGAAGTGGTAACATAGTCGGCAATCAGCCCCAGCATTTT. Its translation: CASRSGNIVGNQPQHF.

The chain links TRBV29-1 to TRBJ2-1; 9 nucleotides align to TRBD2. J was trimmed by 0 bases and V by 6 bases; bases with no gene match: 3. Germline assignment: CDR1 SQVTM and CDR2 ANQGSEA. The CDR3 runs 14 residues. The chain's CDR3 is CSVGLAISYNEQFF. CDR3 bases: TGCAGCGTCGGACTAGCGATCTCCTACAATGAGCAGTTCTTC.

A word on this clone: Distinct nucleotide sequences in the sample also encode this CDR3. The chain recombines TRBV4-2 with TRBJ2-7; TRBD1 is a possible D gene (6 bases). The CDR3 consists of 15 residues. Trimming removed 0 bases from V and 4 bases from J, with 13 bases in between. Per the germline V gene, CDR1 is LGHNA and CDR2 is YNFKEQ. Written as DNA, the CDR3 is TGTGCCAGCAGCCAAGATAGGCAGGGGTTTTACGAGCAGTACTTC. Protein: CASSQDRQGFYEQYF.

CDR3 DNA: TGCGCCAGCACCGCAGGGGGGGGAAGCGTTAATGAAAAACTGTTTTTT. Its protein product is CASTAGGGSVNEKLFF. V and J are TRBV5-1 and TRBJ1-4; TRBD1 matches 7 bases. Unmatched junction bases numbered 12, after V lost 6 bases and J lost 4 bases. Germline V lookup: CDR1 SGHRS, CDR2 YFSETQ. The CDR3 totals 16 residues.

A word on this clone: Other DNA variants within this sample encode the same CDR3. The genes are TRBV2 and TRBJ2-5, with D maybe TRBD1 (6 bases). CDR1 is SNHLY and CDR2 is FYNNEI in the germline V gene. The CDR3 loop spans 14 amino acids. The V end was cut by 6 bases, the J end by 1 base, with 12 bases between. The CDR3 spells CASSPGTSQETQYF. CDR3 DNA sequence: TGTGCCAGCAGCCCCGGGACATCCCAAGAGACCCAGTACTTC.

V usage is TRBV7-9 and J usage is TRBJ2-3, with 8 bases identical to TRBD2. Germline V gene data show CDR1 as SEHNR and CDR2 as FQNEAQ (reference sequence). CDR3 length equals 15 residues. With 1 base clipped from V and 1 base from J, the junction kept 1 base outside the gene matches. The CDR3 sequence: CASSLGSGGTDTQYF. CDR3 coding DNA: TGTGCCAGCAGCTTAGGTAGCGGGGGCACAGATACGCAGTATTTT.

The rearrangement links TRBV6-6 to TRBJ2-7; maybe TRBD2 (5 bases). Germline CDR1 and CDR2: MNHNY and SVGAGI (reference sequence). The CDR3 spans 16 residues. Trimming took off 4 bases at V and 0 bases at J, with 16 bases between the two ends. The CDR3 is CASSSAVSGNSYEQYF. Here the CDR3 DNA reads TGTGCCAGCAGTTCGGCAGTGAGCGGCAACTCCTACGAGCAGTACTTC.

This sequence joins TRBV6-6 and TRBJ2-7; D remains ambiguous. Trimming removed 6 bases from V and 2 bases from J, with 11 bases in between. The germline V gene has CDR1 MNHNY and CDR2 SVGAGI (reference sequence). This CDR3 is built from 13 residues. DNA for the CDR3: TGTGCCAGCAGCTCGATTTTAACCTACGAGCAGTACTTC. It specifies CASSSILTYEQYF.

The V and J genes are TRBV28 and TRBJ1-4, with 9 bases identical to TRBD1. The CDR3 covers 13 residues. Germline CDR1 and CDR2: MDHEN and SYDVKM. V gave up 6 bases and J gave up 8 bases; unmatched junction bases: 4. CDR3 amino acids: CASSPGTGEKLFF. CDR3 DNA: TGTGCCAGCAGCCCCGGGACAGGGGAAAAACTGTTTTTT.

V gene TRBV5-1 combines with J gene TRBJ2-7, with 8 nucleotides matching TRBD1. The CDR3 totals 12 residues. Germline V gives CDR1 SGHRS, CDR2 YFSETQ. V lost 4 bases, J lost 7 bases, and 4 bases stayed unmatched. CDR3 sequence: CASSRTGREQYF. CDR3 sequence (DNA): TGCGCCAGCAGCAGGACAGGGAGGGAGCAGTACTTC.

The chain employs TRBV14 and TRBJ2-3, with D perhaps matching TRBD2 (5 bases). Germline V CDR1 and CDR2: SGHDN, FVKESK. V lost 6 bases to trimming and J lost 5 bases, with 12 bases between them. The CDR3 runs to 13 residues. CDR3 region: CASRYSVGDTQYF. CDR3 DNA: TGTGCCAGCAGGTATAGCGTCGGAGATACGCAGTATTTT.

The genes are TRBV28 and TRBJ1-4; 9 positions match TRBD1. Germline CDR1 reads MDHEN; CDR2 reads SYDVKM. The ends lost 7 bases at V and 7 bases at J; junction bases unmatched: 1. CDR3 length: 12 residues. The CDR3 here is CASTGQGEKLFF. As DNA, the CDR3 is TGTGCCAGCACGGGACAGGGTGAAAAACTGTTTTTT.

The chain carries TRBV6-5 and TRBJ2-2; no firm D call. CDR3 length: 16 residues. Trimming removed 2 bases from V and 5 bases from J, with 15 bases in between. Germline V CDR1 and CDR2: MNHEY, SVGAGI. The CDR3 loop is CASSYPPDSTTGELFF. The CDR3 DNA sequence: TGTGCCAGCAGTTACCCACCAGATAGTACTACCGGGGAGCTGTTTTTT.

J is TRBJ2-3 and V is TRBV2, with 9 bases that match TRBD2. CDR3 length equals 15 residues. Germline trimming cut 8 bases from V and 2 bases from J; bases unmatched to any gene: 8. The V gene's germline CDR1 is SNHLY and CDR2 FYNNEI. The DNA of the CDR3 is TGTGCCAGCTTCCGTGAGGGACTAGCCACAGATACGCAGTATTTT. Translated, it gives CASFREGLATDTQYF.

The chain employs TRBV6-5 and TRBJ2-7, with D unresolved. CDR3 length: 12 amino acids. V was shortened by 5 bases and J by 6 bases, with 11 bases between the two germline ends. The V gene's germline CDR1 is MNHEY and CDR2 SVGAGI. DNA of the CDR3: TGTGCCAGCAGTCCACAGCGAGGCGAGCAGTACTTC. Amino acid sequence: CASSPQRGEQYF.

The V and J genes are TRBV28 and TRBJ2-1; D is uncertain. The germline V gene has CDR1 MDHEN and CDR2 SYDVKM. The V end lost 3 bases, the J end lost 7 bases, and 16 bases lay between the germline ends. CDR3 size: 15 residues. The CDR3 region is CASSFRGNAKNEQFF. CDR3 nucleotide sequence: TGTGCCAGCAGTTTTCGTGGAAATGCAAAAAATGAGCAGTTCTTC.

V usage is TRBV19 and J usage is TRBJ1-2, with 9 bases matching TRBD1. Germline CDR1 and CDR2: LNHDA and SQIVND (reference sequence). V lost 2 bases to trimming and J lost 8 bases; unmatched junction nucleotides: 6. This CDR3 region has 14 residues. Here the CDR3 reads CASSISGQGSGYTF. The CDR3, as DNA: TGTGCCAGTAGTATATCGGGACAGGGCTCCGGCTACACCTTC.

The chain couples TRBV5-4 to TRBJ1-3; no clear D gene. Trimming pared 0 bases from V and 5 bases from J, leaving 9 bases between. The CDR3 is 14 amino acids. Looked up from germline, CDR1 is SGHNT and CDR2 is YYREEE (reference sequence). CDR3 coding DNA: TGTGCCAGCAGCTTGGAACCAACGCGAAACACCATATATTTT. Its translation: CASSLEPTRNTIYF.

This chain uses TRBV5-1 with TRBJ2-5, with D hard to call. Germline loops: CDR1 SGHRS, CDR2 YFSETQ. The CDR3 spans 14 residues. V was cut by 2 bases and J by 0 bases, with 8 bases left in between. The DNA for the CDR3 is TGCGCCAGCAGCTTCGGTACGCACCAAGAGACCCAGTACTTC. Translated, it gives CASSFGTHQETQYF.

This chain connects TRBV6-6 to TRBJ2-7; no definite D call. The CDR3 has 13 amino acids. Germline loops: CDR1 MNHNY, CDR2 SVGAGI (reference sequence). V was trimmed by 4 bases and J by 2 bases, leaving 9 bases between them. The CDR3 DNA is TGTGCCAGCAGTTTTACGGTTACCTACGAGCAGTACTTC. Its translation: CASSFTVTYEQYF.

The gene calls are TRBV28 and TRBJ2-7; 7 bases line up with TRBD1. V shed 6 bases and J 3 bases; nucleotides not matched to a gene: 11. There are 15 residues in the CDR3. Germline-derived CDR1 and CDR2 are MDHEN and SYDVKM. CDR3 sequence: CASSPGDRTFYEQYF. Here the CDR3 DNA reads TGTGCCAGCAGCCCCGGGGACAGAACTTTCTACGAGCAGTACTTC. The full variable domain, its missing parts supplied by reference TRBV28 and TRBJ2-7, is DVKVTQSSRYLVKRTGEKVFLECVQDMDHENMFWYRQDPGLGLRLIYFSYDVKMKEKGDIPEGYSVSREKKERFSLILESASTNQTSMYLCASSPGDRTFYEQYFGPGTRLTVT.

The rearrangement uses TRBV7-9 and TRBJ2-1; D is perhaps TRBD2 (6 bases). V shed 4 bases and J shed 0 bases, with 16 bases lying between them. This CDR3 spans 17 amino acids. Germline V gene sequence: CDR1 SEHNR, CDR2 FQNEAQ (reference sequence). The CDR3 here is CASSSTYLASSYNEQFF. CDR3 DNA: TGTGCCAGCAGCTCGACCTATCTAGCGAGCTCCTACAATGAGCAGTTCTTC.

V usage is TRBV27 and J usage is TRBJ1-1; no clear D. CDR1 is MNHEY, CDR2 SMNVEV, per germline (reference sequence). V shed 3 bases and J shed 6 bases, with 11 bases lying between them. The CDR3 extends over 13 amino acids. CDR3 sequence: CASSFNFGAEAFF. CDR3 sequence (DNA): TGTGCCAGCAGTTTTAATTTCGGGGCTGAAGCTTTCTTT.

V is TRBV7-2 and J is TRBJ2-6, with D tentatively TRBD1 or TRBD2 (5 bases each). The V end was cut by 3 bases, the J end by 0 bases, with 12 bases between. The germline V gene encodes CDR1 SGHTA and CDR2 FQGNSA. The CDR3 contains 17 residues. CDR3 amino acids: CASSLGLADSGANVLTF. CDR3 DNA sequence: TGTGCCAGCAGCTTGGGGCTAGCCGACTCTGGGGCCAACGTCCTGACTTTC.